The 20 T cell receptor beta chains below come from one sample, sequenced in a study of early T cells in non-severe SARS-CoV-2 infection. TCRdb re-called the 5' RACE reads through MiXCR, storing one row per CDR3 protein. The sample records over 85,000 distinct CDR3 sequences, around 12% being singletons. The specimen comprised whole blood, sampled at baseline. These receptors all stem from an adult who was a healthcare worker with PCR-confirmed SARS-CoV-2 infection or an uninfected control (not recorded which).

The rearrangement links TRBV11-2 to TRBJ1-1; 8 bases agree with TRBD1. Germline CDR1 reads SGHAT; CDR2 reads FQNNGV. J gave up 10 bases and V 5 bases, and 6 bases lay outside the gene matches. CDR3 length equals 12 residues. The DNA for the CDR3 is TGTGCCAGCAGCCCCCAGGGGGCAGGAGCTTTCTTT. Translation gives CASSPQGAGAFF.

The sample holds a few counts of this clonotype. V usage is TRBV13 and J usage is TRBJ2-1, with 7 bases lining up with TRBD1. CDR1 and CDR2 from the germline V gene are PRHDT and FYEKMQ (reference sequence). This CDR3 contains 15 residues. Losses at the gene ends were 2 bases for V and 4 bases for J; bases not matched to a gene: 5. The CDR3: CASSLRGLDYNEQFF. The CDR3 nucleotides read TGTGCCAGCAGCTTAAGGGGGCTTGATTACAATGAGCAGTTCTTC.

This chain uses TRBV5-1 with TRBJ2-3; D remains ambiguous. Germline V gene sequence: CDR1 SGHRS, CDR2 YFSETQ. The V gene lost 1 base and the J gene lost 5 bases, with 11 bases spanning the gap. This CDR3 contains 14 residues. The chain's CDR3 is CASSLPRSGDTQYF. In DNA form, the CDR3 reads TGCGCCAGCAGCTTGCCCCGCTCGGGAGATACGCAGTATTTT. Drawing the rest from reference TRBV5-1 and TRBJ2-3, the complete variable domain is KAGVTQTPRYLIKTRGQQVTLSCSPISGHRSVSWYQQTPGQGLQFLFEYFSETQRNKGNFPGRFSGRQFSNSRSEMNVSTLELGDSALYLCASSLPRSGDTQYFGPGTRLTVL.

A few counts support this clonotype. The chain carries TRBV6-5 and TRBJ1-1; D possibly corresponds to TRBD1 (6 bases). The V end was cut by 0 bases, the J end by 1 base, with 9 bases between. CDR1 and CDR2 from the germline V gene are MNHEY and SVGAGI. The CDR3 covers 15 residues. The CDR3 spells CASSYSRGRNTEAFF. As DNA, the CDR3 is TGTGCCAGCAGTTACTCGAGGGGGAGGAACACTGAAGCTTTCTTT.

This clonotype was seen more than once but under ten times. This chain uses TRBV14 with TRBJ2-1; the D call may be TRBD1 or TRBD2 (6 bases each). Germline V lookup: CDR1 SGHDN, CDR2 FVKESK. Trimming took off 0 bases at V and 3 bases at J, with 12 bases between the two ends. The CDR3 contains 16 residues. CDR3: CASSQERGLYYNEQFF. For the CDR3, the DNA is TGTGCCAGCAGCCAAGAACGGGGGCTCTACTACAATGAGCAGTTCTTC.

The rearrangement joins TRBV20-1 to TRBJ2-1; D possibly matches TRBD1 or TRBD2 (6 bases each). Trimming pared 0 bases from V and 8 bases from J, leaving 14 bases between. CDR1 is DFQATT, CDR2 SNEGSKA, per germline (reference sequence). The CDR3 loop spans 14 amino acids. The CDR3 nucleotides read TGCAGTGCTAGAGACACGGGGGCGGCCGATGAGCAGTTCTTC. Translating gives CSARDTGAADEQFF.

The DNA of the CDR3 is TGCAGCGTAGGACAGGGAGCGGATTCACCCCTCCACTTT. Translated, it gives CSVGQGADSPLHF. V usage is TRBV29-1 and J usage is TRBJ1-6, with 8 bases identical to TRBD1. The V gene end was trimmed by 6 bases and the J gene end by 8 bases; junction bases not matched to a gene: 6. CDR1 and CDR2 from the germline V gene are SQVTM and ANQGSEA. This CDR3 is 13 amino acids long.

The chain couples TRBV10-2 to TRBJ2-7; the D is unclear. This CDR3 contains 13 residues. The V and J ends lost 8 bases and 3 bases respectively, with 14 bases between them. The V gene's germline CDR1 is WSHSY and CDR2 SAAADI. The chain's CDR3 is CASGKGTRYEQYF. CDR3 DNA sequence: TGCGCCAGCGGGAAGGGCACTCGCTACGAGCAGTACTTC.

The chain recombines TRBV5-4 with TRBJ1-2; D perhaps matches TRBD1 (6 bases). Germline-derived CDR1 and CDR2 are SGHNT and YYREEE (reference sequence). V was cut by 2 bases and J by 5 bases, with 16 bases left in between. CDR3 length: 15 amino acids. The CDR3 DNA reads as TGTGCCAGCAGCTTACAGGGACTACAATATTATGGCTACACCTTC. This codes for CASSLQGLQYYGYTF.

The chain combines TRBV3-1 with TRBJ1-2; D not certain. This CDR3 contains 13 residues. CDR1 is LGHDT, CDR2 YNNKEL, per germline (reference sequence). The V gene lost 4 bases and the J gene lost 9 bases, with 15 bases spanning the gap. CDR3 in DNA: TGTGCCAGCAGCCTCCCGGCAGGCGACCGCTACACCTTC. This translates into CASSLPAGDRYTF.

This sequence joins TRBV7-9 and TRBJ1-1; D remains unclear. The CDR3 covers 11 residues. Germline loops: CDR1 SEHNR, CDR2 FQNEAQ (reference sequence). CDR3 DNA sequence: TGTGGAGGTATTGGAGGGACTGAAGCTTTCTTT. Translating it yields CGGIGGTEAFF.

This clonotype has more than one count but fewer than ten. This chain links TRBV2 with TRBJ2-1; 8 nucleotides align to TRBD1. Germline V gene sequence: CDR1 SNHLY, CDR2 FYNNEI. The CDR3 runs to 11 residues. V shed 4 bases, J shed 10 bases, and the junction held 0 bases outside the gene matches. Written as DNA, the CDR3 is TGTGCCAGCAGTGCAGGGGGCGAGCAGTTCTTC. It is translated as CASSAGGEQFF.

The chain has TRBV20-1 and TRBJ1-2; D not certain. V shed 1 base and J shed 5 bases, with 8 bases lying between them. CDR1 DFQATT and CDR2 SNEGSKA come from the germline V gene (reference sequence). CDR3 length: 12 amino acids. CDR3 loop: CSARGDVYGYTF. The DNA for the CDR3 is TGCAGTGCTAGAGGGGATGTGTATGGCTACACCTTC.

This clonotype came up many times. V is TRBV5-6 and J is TRBJ1-1; 10 bases are a match to TRBD1. The length of the CDR3 is 13 residues. Germline values: CDR1 SGHDT, CDR2 YYEEEE. V trimming: 4 bases; J trimming: 4 bases; junction bases outside the gene matches: 1. The CDR3 sequence: CASSRDRGTEAFF. CDR3 DNA: TGTGCCAGCAGCCGGGACAGGGGCACTGAAGCTTTCTTT.

The genes are TRBV2 and TRBJ2-3; perhaps TRBD1 as D (5 bases). This CDR3 region has 15 residues. The germline V and J ends were trimmed by 2 bases and 1 base, with 10 bases remaining between them. CDR1 and CDR2 from the germline V gene are SNHLY and FYNNEI. In DNA, the CDR3 is TGTGCCAGCAGTGAACGTCAGGGTGGCACAGATACGCAGTATTTT. This codes for CASSERQGGTDTQYF.

This clonotype turned up a few times. This rearrangement joins TRBV11-2 to TRBJ1-3; possibly TRBD1 for D (6 bases). Germline CDR1 reads SGHAT; CDR2 reads FQNNGV. V was trimmed by 3 bases and J by 1 base, leaving 16 bases between them. The CDR3 is 17 amino acids. As DNA, the CDR3 is TGTGCCAGCAGCTTCTGGAAATACAGGGAGTCTGGAAACACCATATATTTT. Translating it yields CASSFWKYRESGNTIYF. The complete variable domain, with remaining parts taken from reference TRBV11-2 and TRBJ1-3, reads EAGVAQSPRYKIIEKRQSVAFWCNPISGHATLYWYQQILGQGPKLLIQFQNNGVVDDSQLPKDRFSAERLKGVDSTLKIQPAKLEDSAVYLCASSFWKYRESGNTIYFGEGSWLTVV.

This chain joins TRBV27 and TRBJ2-5; D is uncertain. Germline CDR1 is MNHEY and CDR2 is SMNVEV (reference sequence). The CDR3 runs 11 residues. V lost 3 bases and J lost 7, with 6 bases in between. CDR3: CASSLGSTQYF. CDR3 DNA sequence: TGTGCCAGCAGTTTGGGATCGACCCAGTACTTC.

The table lists this clonotype with many counts. The gene calls are TRBV18 and TRBJ2-5; 15 nucleotides agree with TRBD2. The CDR3 spans 16 residues. The germline V gene encodes CDR1 KGHSH and CDR2 LQKENI. V shed 5 bases, J shed 5 bases, and the junction held 6 bases outside the gene matches. CDR3 coding DNA: TGTGCCAGCTCATCTACGGGACTAGCGGGGGGTGAGACCCAGTACTTC. It is translated as CASSSTGLAGGETQYF.

The V gene is TRBV14, the J gene TRBJ2-2; D uncertain. The V end was cut by 1 base, the J end by 7 bases, with 7 bases between. Germline CDR1 reads SGHDN; CDR2 reads FVKESK. This CDR3 spans 13 amino acids. The DNA of the CDR3 is TGTGCCAGCAGCCAAGTAATCATCGGGGAGCTGTTTTTT. This translates into CASSQVIIGELFF.

The V call is TRBV12-3 or TRBV12-4, the J call TRBJ1-2; D is perhaps TRBD1 (5 bases). The V end lost 6 bases, the J end lost 1 base, and 15 bases lay between the germline ends. CDR3 length: 15 amino acids. CDR3 sequence reads: CASRARDFLNYGYTF. As DNA, the CDR3 is TGTGCCAGCAGGGCCAGGGATTTTCTTAACTATGGCTACACCTTC.